These 23 T cell receptor beta chains came from one sample sequenced in a study of OX40 agonist ivuxolimab in advanced cancers. Libraries were prepared by immunoSEQ multiplex PCR; TCRdb keeps only in-frame clonotypes and omits some of them. The sample holds 74,000 or so clones, roughly 91% seen once. This sample comprised CD4+ or CD8+ T cells sorted from blood, obtained in a trial of the OX40 agonist ivuxolimab. These receptors were taken from an adult with an advanced solid tumor such as melanoma, head and neck, liver or kidney cancer.

The chain carries TRBV2 and TRBJ1-2; no firm D call. The CDR3 sequence is 11 residues long. Trimming left V 4 bases short and J 6 bases short, with 6 bases between. The germline CDR1 and CDR2 sequences are SNHLY and FYNNEI. The CDR3 sequence is CASSGGDGYTF. For the CDR3, the DNA is TGTGCCAGCAGTGGTGGGGATGGCTACACCTTC.

This chain joins TRBV29-1 and TRBJ1-2; weak D call: TRBD1 (5 bases). CDR3 length equals 14 residues. V was clipped by 6 bases and J by 3 bases, with 17 bases between them. Germline assignment: CDR1 SQVTM and CDR2 ANQGSEA. The CDR3 reads CSVVPRDGHYGYTF. The CDR3 DNA reads as TGCAGCGTGGTGCCCCGGGACGGACACTATGGCTACACCTTC.

This clone has a handful of counts. Here the CDR3 reads CASSQGNTEAFF. Written as DNA, the CDR3 is TGTGCCAGCAGTCAGGGGAACACTGAAGCTTTCTTT. V usage is TRBV6-5 and J usage is TRBJ1-1; tentative D call: TRBD1 (5 bases). Trimming removed 5 bases from V and 1 base from J, with 5 bases in between. The CDR3 covers 12 residues. Germline assignment: CDR1 MNHEY and CDR2 SVGAGI.

The chain is built from TRBV19 and TRBJ2-7; TRBD2 matches at 9 bases. In germline, CDR1 is LNHDA, CDR2 SQIVND (reference sequence). V was pared by 3 bases and J by 2 bases, with 2 bases of the junction left unmatched. There are 14 residues in the CDR3. The CDR3, as DNA: TGTGCCAGTAGTATTAGCGGGAGTGCCTACGAGCAGTACTTC. Amino acid sequence: CASSISGSAYEQYF.

The V call is TRBV7-7, the J call TRBJ2-7; 8 nucleotides align to TRBD1. CDR1 and CDR2 (germline): SSHAT, FNYEAQ (reference sequence). This CDR3 contains 15 residues. V was clipped by 1 base and J by 4 bases; unmatched bases: 6. The CDR3 region is CASSLGTGPGYEQYF. Written as DNA, the CDR3 is TGTGCCAGCAGCTTAGGGACAGGGCCCGGGTACGAGCAGTACTTC. The full variable domain, rest sourced from reference TRBV7-7 and TRBJ2-7, is GAGVSQSPRYKVTKRGQDVTLRCDPISSHATLYWYQQALGQGPEFLTYFNYEAQPDKSGLPSDRFSAERPEGSISTLTIQRTEQRDSAMYRCASSLGTGPGYEQYFGPGTRLTVT.

The chain links TRBV27 to TRBJ1-2; D is perhaps TRBD1 (6 bases). Germline V lookup: CDR1 MNHEY, CDR2 SMNVEV (reference sequence). CDR3 length equals 16 residues. V dropped 6 bases and J dropped 4 bases, with 21 bases sitting between them. The CDR3 DNA sequence: TGTGCCAGCAGCCACAGGGCTCTACCTGGCCTCTATGGCTACACCTTC. Translating gives CASSHRALPGLYGYTF.

The chain uses TRBV12-5 and TRBJ2-5, with D perhaps given as TRBD1 or TRBD2 (5 bases each). CDR1 and CDR2 (germline): LGHNT, FRNRAP. CDR3 size: 17 residues. V was clipped by 3 bases and J by 0 bases, with 17 bases between them. CDR3 bases: TGTGCTAGTGGTTTTCGGATAAACGAGGGGTACCAAGAGACCCAGTACTTC. It codes for CASGFRINEGYQETQYF. Full variable domain (remainder filled in from reference TRBV12-5 and TRBJ2-5): DARVTQTPRHKVTEMGQEVTMRCQPILGHNTVFWYRQTMMQGLELLAYFRNRAPLDDSGMPKDRFSAEMPDATLATLKIQPSEPRDSAVYFCASGFRINEGYQETQYFGPGTRLLVL.

The chain employs TRBV9 and TRBJ2-1; D is unresolved. The V end lost 4 bases, the J end lost 8 bases, and 13 bases lay between the germline ends. Germline V gene sequence: CDR1 SGDLS, CDR2 YYNGEE. The length of the CDR3 is 13 residues. The CDR3 DNA is TGTGCCAGCAGCCCTCGTCCGCTTTATGAGCAGTTCTTC. Protein product: CASSPRPLYEQFF.

The chain has TRBV4-3 and TRBJ2-1; TRBD2 matches at 8 bases. The V gene end was trimmed by 0 bases and the J gene end by 5 bases; junction bases not matched to a gene: 12. Germline CDR1 is LGHNA and CDR2 is YSLEER. The CDR3 sequence is 18 residues long. For the CDR3, the DNA is TGCGCCAGCAGCCAAGATTGGGGACCGGGAGGGCCCGACAATGAGCAGTTCTTC. Residues: CASSQDWGPGGPDNEQFF.

The J gene is TRBJ2-7, the V gene TRBV28, with 9 bases identical to TRBD1. The CDR3 spans 15 residues. J gave up 4 bases and V 5 bases, and 9 bases lay outside the gene matches. Per germline, CDR1 MDHEN and CDR2 SYDVKM. The chain's CDR3 is CASSPRTGVVYEQYF. The DNA of the CDR3 is TGTGCCAGCAGTCCCCGGACAGGGGTTGTATACGAGCAGTACTTC.

CDR3 bases: TGTGCCAGCAGTTTAGGGCAGACCCAGTACTTC. Translation gives CASSLGQTQYF. The chain combines TRBV27 with TRBJ2-5; D unclear. V lost 2 bases to trimming and J lost 6 bases, with 4 bases between them. The CDR3 has 11 amino acids. Germline V lookup: CDR1 MNHEY, CDR2 SMNVEV (reference sequence).

The rearrangement links TRBV13 to TRBJ1-1; TRBD1 aligns across 8 bases. The germline CDR1 and CDR2 sequences are PRHDT and FYEKMQ (reference sequence). J was trimmed by 6 bases and V by 5 bases; bases with no gene match: 11. The CDR3 is 15 amino acids. The CDR3 is CASSPQGASSPEAFF. In nucleotides, the CDR3 is TGTGCCAGCAGCCCCCAGGGGGCCTCCTCCCCTGAAGCTTTCTTT.

The chain uses TRBV6-5 and TRBJ1-1, with a tentative D call TRBD1 (5 bases). V was cut by 6 bases and J by 7 bases, with 12 bases left in between. The V gene's germline CDR1 is MNHEY and CDR2 SVGAGI. The length of the CDR3 is 12 residues. CDR3 amino acids: CASSPNRIEAFF. The CDR3 nucleotides read TGTGCCAGCAGCCCAAACAGGATTGAAGCTTTCTTT.

The gene calls are TRBV7-9 and TRBJ1-2, with 8 positions matching TRBD1. J was trimmed by 6 bases and V by 4 bases; bases with no gene match: 10. From germline, CDR1 is SEHNR and CDR2 FQNEAQ (reference sequence). The CDR3 sequence is 15 residues long. The CDR3 DNA is TGTGCCAGCAGCTCGGGACAGGTTGTGCGTAATGGCTACACCTTC. It specifies CASSSGQVVRNGYTF.

This rearrangement joins TRBV6-5 to TRBJ1-1; D may be TRBD1 (5 bases). CDR3 length: 15 residues. Germline CDR1 reads MNHEY; CDR2 reads SVGAGI. Trimming left V 6 bases short and J 0 bases short, with 14 bases between. Here the CDR3 reads CASSHDSYLNTEAFF. CDR3 DNA: TGTGCCAGCAGCCACGACAGTTACCTGAACACTGAAGCTTTCTTT.

The chain combines TRBV28 with TRBJ2-7, with D uncertain. Trimming stripped 4 bases from V and 3 bases from J, with 16 bases between. This CDR3 region has 15 residues. Germline CDR1 MDHEN, CDR2 SYDVKM. CDR3 residues: CASSSSYTDNYEQYF. Here the CDR3 DNA reads TGTGCCAGCAGTTCCTCATACACAGATAACTACGAGCAGTACTTC.

The J gene is TRBJ1-2, the V gene TRBV6-5; tentative D call: TRBD1 (6 bases). The ends were cut back, 5 bases at V and 6 bases at J, with 13 bases in the middle. CDR3 length equals 13 residues. Germline loops: CDR1 MNHEY, CDR2 SVGAGI. CDR3 nucleotide sequence: TGTGCCAGCAGTCTTGGGGGGCGGGATGGCTACACCTTC. Protein: CASSLGGRDGYTF.

The chain carries TRBV10-1 and TRBJ2-7; the D gene is possibly TRBD1 (6 bases). Germline V lookup: CDR1 WNHNN, CDR2 SYGVQD (reference sequence). V lost 4 bases, J lost 2 bases, and 12 bases lay in between. The CDR3 length is 14 residues. In nucleotides, the CDR3 is TGCGCCAGCAGTGTACAGGGCCCACCCTACGAGCAGTACTTC. The encoded protein is CASSVQGPPYEQYF.

CDR3 amino acids: CASSLESREQFF. The DNA of the CDR3 is TGTGCCAGCAGCTTAGAGTCGCGTGAGCAGTTCTTC. J is TRBJ2-1 and V is TRBV7-6, with D uncertain. The CDR3 is 12 amino acids. V shed 1 base and J shed 9 bases, with 7 bases lying between them. Germline V gene sequence: CDR1 SGHVS, CDR2 FNYEAQ. The full variable domain, its missing parts supplied by reference TRBV7-6 and TRBJ2-1, is GAGVSQSPRYKVTKRGQDVALRCDPISGHVSLYWYRQALGQGPEFLTYFNYEAQQDKSGLPNDRFSAERPEGSISTLTIQRTEQRDSAMYRCASSLESREQFFGPGTRLTVL.

This clone was seen just once. The V gene is TRBV6-6, the J gene TRBJ2-1, with 11 nucleotides matching TRBD2. The CDR3 length is 16 residues. J gave up 7 bases and V 4 bases, and 9 bases lay outside the gene matches. Germline V gives CDR1 MNHNY, CDR2 SVGAGI (reference sequence). As DNA, the CDR3 is TGTGCCAGCAGTTCCCTTAGCGGGAGGGCCGTGAATGAGCAGTTCTTC. This sequence encodes CASSSLSGRAVNEQFF.

This clone was counted a single time. This chain uses TRBV5-8 with TRBJ1-1, with 11 bases aligning to TRBD1. The CDR3 is 13 residues long. Looked up from germline, CDR1 is SGHTS and CDR2 is YDEGEE. Germline trimming cut 4 bases from V and 6 bases from J; bases unmatched to any gene: 2. CDR3 DNA: TGTGCCAGCAGCAGGACAGGGGGCTCTGAAGCTTTCTTT. This encodes CASSRTGGSEAFF.

The chain has TRBV18 and TRBJ1-6; 7 bases are shared with TRBD1. The CDR3 spans 14 residues. Losses at the gene ends were 6 bases for V and 9 bases for J; bases not matched to a gene: 8. Germline V gives CDR1 KGHSH, CDR2 LQKENI. CDR3 region: CASSPDRVGSPLHF. As DNA, the CDR3 is TGTGCCAGCTCCCCCGACAGGGTGGGTTCACCCCTCCACTTT.

The rearrangement joins TRBV7-9 to TRBJ1-2; D possibly corresponds to TRBD1 (6 bases). The V end lost 2 bases, the J end lost 5 bases, and 15 bases lay between the germline ends. CDR3 length: 15 residues. Germline V gene sequence: CDR1 SEHNR, CDR2 FQNEAQ (reference sequence). The CDR3 loop reads CASSLPGQPLYGYTF. CDR3 bases: TGTGCCAGCAGCTTACCCGGACAGCCCCTTTATGGCTACACCTTC.